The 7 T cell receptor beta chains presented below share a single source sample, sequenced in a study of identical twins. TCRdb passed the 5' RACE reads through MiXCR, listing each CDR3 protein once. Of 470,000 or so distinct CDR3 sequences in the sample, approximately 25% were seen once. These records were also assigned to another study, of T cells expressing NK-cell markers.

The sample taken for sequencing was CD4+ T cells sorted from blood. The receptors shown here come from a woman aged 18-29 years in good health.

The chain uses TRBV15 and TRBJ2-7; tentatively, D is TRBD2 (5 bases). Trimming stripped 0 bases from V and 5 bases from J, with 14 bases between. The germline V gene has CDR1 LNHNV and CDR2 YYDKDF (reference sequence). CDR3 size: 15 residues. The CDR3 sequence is CATSREGGFLHEQYF. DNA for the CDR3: TGTGCCACCAGCAGAGAAGGAGGATTCCTCCACGAGCAGTACTTC.

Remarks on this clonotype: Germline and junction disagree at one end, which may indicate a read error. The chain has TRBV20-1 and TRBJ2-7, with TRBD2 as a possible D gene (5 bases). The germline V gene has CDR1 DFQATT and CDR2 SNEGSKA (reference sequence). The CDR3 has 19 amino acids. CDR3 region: CCAEGVGALGGRIWYEQYF. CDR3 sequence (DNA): TGCTGTGCTGAAGGAGTGGGAGCCCTAGGAGGCCGAATTTGGTACGAGCAGTACTTC.

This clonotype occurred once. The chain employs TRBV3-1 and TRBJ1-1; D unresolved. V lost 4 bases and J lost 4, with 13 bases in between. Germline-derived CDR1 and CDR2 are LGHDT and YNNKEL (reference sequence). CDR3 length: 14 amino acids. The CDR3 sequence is CASSPLQAITEAFF. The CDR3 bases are TGTGCCAGCAGCCCCCTCCAGGCCATCACTGAAGCTTTCTTT.

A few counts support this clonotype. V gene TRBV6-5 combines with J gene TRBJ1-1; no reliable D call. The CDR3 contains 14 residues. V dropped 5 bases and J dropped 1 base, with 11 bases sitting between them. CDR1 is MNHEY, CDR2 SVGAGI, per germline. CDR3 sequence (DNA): TGTGCCAGCAGTCTAATCGGAGAGAACACTGAAGCTTTCTTT. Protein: CASSLIGENTEAFF.

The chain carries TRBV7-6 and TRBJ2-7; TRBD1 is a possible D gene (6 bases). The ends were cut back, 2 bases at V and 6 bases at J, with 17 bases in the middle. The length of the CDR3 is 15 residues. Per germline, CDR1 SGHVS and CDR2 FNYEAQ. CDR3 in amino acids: CASSLQGSYPAEQYF. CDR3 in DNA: TGTGCCAGCAGCTTACAGGGGAGCTACCCCGCCGAGCAGTACTTC.

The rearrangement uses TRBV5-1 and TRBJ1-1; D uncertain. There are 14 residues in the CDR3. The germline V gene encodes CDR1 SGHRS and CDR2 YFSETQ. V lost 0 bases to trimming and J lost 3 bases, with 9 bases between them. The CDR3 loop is CASSLDGWDTEAFF. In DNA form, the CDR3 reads TGCGCCAGCAGCTTGGACGGGTGGGACACTGAAGCTTTCTTT.

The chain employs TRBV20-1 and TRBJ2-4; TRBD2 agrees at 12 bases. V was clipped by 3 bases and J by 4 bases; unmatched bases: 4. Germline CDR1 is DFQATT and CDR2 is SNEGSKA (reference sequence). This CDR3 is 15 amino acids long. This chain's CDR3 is CSASFGLAGKNIQYF. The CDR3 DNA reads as TGCAGTGCTAGTTTCGGACTAGCGGGAAAAAACATTCAGTACTTC.